This note documents a single T cell receptor (beta chain) sequence. The sample originates from a study of T-cell reconstitution after alpha-beta-depleted transplantation in children. Unique molecular identifiers featured in how the TCRbeta library was prepared. TCRdb reanalysed the PCR reads using MiXCR and keeps one entry per CDR3 protein. The sample records approximately 1,000,000 distinct CDR3 sequences, around 30% being singletons. This CDR3 has 19 residues. Per germline, CDR1 SGDLS and CDR2 YYNGEE. The V segment lost 0 bases and the J segment 2 bases; nucleotides outside the gene matches: 7. The sequenced sample was PBMCs, mostly from graft donor cells, obtained 360 days after TCRalphabeta/CD19-depleted stem cell transplant. This TCR was sampled from a boy in the first two years of life who had a stem cell transplant for SCID, so the T cells may come from the graft donor. The chain employs TRBV9 and TRBJ2-6, with 11 nucleotides matching TRBD2. The CDR3 loop is CASSVALAGGQAGANVLTF. DNA of the CDR3: TGTGCCAGCAGCGTAGCGTTAGCGGGGGGGCAGGCTGGGGCCAACGTCCTGACTTTC.